This T cell receptor (beta chain) emerged from a study of cytomegalovirus exposure and HLA in healthy donors. Study-wide results and caveats: Highly shared sequence variants in one cluster were likely a sequencing artifact.

V lost 4 bases, J lost 3 bases, and 19 bases lay in between. The germline V gene has CDR1 SGHNT and CDR2 YYREEE (reference sequence). The CDR3 has 16 amino acids. Concerning this clone: The antigen is undetermined.

The study ran its PCR with 60 Vbeta and 13 Jbeta primers. Only in-frame clones appear in the TCRdb table, and some are missing; sequencing was by immunoSEQ multiplex PCR. The table lists around 39,000 clones, under 65% of them singletons. The J gene is TRBJ1-2, the V gene TRBV5-4, with D tentatively TRBD1 (6 bases). The clonotype originates from a human donor in good health. Sequences were obtained from PBMCs. The CDR3 nucleotides are TGTGCCAGCAGCCCTGGAGGAGGTTACAGGGACTATGGCTACACCTTC. Encoded protein: CASSPGGGYRDYGYTF.